The next 30 T cell receptor beta chains were all read from a single sample in a study of CD8 T cells in Susac syndrome. cDNA came from about 0.5 to 1 ug RNA primed by random hexamers. MiXCR, applied by TCRdb to the immunoSEQ multiplex PCR reads, yields one record per CDR3 protein. The sample gives approximately 190,000 distinct CDR3 sequences, approximately 95% of which show up once; approximately 0.16% is in the top ten. Source material: CD8+ T cells from PBMCs. The source of these receptors is a human donor with Susac syndrome.

CDR3 amino acids: CASVPGQGPLSNQPQHF. CDR3 in DNA: TGTGCCAGTGTACCGGGACAGGGGCCGCTTAGCAATCAGCCCCAGCATTTT. The chain has TRBV7-9 and TRBJ1-5; 10 bases agree with TRBD1. The CDR3 length is 17 residues. The trim removed 9 bases at V and 0 bases at J, leaving 11 bases unmatched. Germline-derived CDR1 and CDR2 are SEHNR and FQNEAQ (reference sequence). Full variable domain (remainder filled in from reference TRBV7-9 and TRBJ1-5): DTGVSQNPRHKITKRGQNVTFRCDPISEHNRLYWYRQTLGQGPEFLTYFQNEAQLEKSRLLSDRFSAERPKGSFSTLEIQRTEQGDSAMYLCASVPGQGPLSNQPQHFGDGTRLSIL.

V gene TRBV6-2 or TRBV6-3 combines with J gene TRBJ1-5; tentatively, D is TRBD1 (5 bases). This CDR3 contains 16 residues. CDR1 MNHEY and CDR2 SVGEGT come from the germline V gene. The V gene lost 5 bases and the J gene lost 3 bases, with 17 bases spanning the gap. In nucleotides, the CDR3 is TGTGCCAGCAGTGTGGGGCTACTCCCTTACAATCAGCCCCAGCATTTT. Its protein is CASSVGLLPYNQPQHF.

The V gene is TRBV20-1, the J gene TRBJ2-7; weak D call: TRBD1 (5 bases). Trimming cost V 2 bases and J 1 base, with 15 bases left between them. This CDR3 region has 15 residues. Germline V gene sequence: CDR1 DFQATT, CDR2 SNEGSKA (reference sequence). This chain's CDR3 is CSARKGPGNSYEQYF. In DNA form, the CDR3 reads TGCAGTGCTAGAAAGGGCCCAGGGAATTCCTACGAGCAGTACTTC.

The rearrangement links TRBV29-1 to TRBJ2-5; a possible D gene is TRBD1 (6 bases). Trimming stripped 6 bases from V and 1 base from J, with 9 bases between. The CDR3 is made up of 12 amino acids. Germline assignment: CDR1 SQVTM and CDR2 ANQGSEA. Written as DNA, the CDR3 is TGCAGCGTACCACAGGGCCAAGAGACCCAGTACTTC. Protein sequence: CSVPQGQETQYF.

The chain employs TRBV20-1 and TRBJ2-5; D remains unclear. The ends were cut back, 3 bases at V and 5 bases at J, with 22 bases in the middle. CDR1 DFQATT and CDR2 SNEGSKA come from the germline V gene (reference sequence). The CDR3 runs 16 residues. DNA of the CDR3: TGCAGTGCTAGTACACTGTCCTTCTCTTCGGAGGAGACCCAGTACTTC. As protein: CSASTLSFSSEETQYF.

The chain joins TRBV30 to TRBJ2-3, with 9 bases fitting TRBD1. Germline V lookup: CDR1 GTSNPN, CDR2 SVGIG (reference sequence). The V segment lost 5 bases and the J segment 2 bases; nucleotides outside the gene matches: 2. The CDR3 covers 13 residues. The CDR3 reads CAWDRGYTDTQYF. CDR3 in DNA: TGTGCCTGGGACAGGGGGTACACAGATACGCAGTATTTT.

This clonotype was recorded once. The chain is built from TRBV3-1 and TRBJ1-6; D is undetermined. The V gene's germline CDR1 is LGHDT and CDR2 YNNKEL (reference sequence). There are 13 residues in the CDR3. V dropped 1 base and J dropped 6 bases, with 4 bases sitting between them. CDR3 coding DNA: TGTGCCAGCAGCCAAGTGGGTAATTCACCCCTCCACTTT. It yields the protein CASSQVGNSPLHF.

The chain combines TRBV11-2 with TRBJ1-4, with 7 nucleotides matching TRBD1. CDR1 is SGHAT, CDR2 FQNNGV, per germline. Losses at the gene ends were 2 bases for V and 0 bases for J; bases not matched to a gene: 3. This CDR3 is built from 16 residues. CDR3 nucleotides: TGTGCCAGCAGCTTAATAGGGACAGCAACTAATGAAAAACTGTTTTTT. Translating it yields CASSLIGTATNEKLFF. Full variable domain (missing parts from reference TRBV11-2 and TRBJ1-4): EAGVAQSPRYKIIEKRQSVAFWCNPISGHATLYWYQQILGQGPKLLIQFQNNGVVDDSQLPKDRFSAERLKGVDSTLKIQPAKLEDSAVYLCASSLIGTATNEKLFFGSGTQLSVL.

J is TRBJ2-1 and V is TRBV7-9; 9 bases fit TRBD1. V was pared by 4 bases and J by 8 bases, with 3 bases of the junction left unmatched. CDR3 length: 13 amino acids. The germline V gene has CDR1 SEHNR and CDR2 FQNEAQ (reference sequence). The CDR3 DNA follows: TGTGCCAGCAGCTCGGACAGGGGCGATGAGCAGTTCTTC. Amino acid sequence: CASSSDRGDEQFF. Variable domain in full (rest from reference TRBV7-9 and TRBJ2-1): DTGVSQNPRHKITKRGQNVTFRCDPISEHNRLYWYRQTLGQGPEFLTYFQNEAQLEKSRLLSDRFSAERPKGSFSTLEIQRTEQGDSAMYLCASSSDRGDEQFFGPGTRLTVL.

This sequence joins TRBV9 and TRBJ2-1; perhaps TRBD2 as D (6 bases). The CDR3 loop spans 16 amino acids. V dropped 3 bases and J dropped 4 bases, with 17 bases sitting between them. Germline V gene sequence: CDR1 SGDLS, CDR2 YYNGEE. The CDR3 DNA is TGTGCCAGCAGCGCCTCGGGAGCGGCGCTTTACAATGAGCAGTTCTTC. Amino acids: CASSASGAALYNEQFF.

This clonotype appeared once. This chain uses TRBV27 with TRBJ2-3, with D maybe TRBD2 (5 bases). The CDR3 covers 14 residues. V gave up 5 bases and J gave up 4 bases, with 13 bases separating them. Germline V lookup: CDR1 MNHEY, CDR2 SMNVEV (reference sequence). The chain's CDR3 is CASSRTGGADTQYF. The CDR3 DNA reads TGTGCCAGCAGTCGGACTGGTGGGGCAGATACGCAGTATTTT.

V usage is TRBV6-2 or TRBV6-3 and J usage is TRBJ2-7; no definite D call. The V end was cut by 2 bases, the J end by 4 bases, with 3 bases between. The CDR3 runs to 11 residues. In germline, CDR1 is MNHEY, CDR2 SVGEGT. CDR3 loop: CASSYTYEQYF. CDR3 nucleotides: TGTGCCAGCAGTTACACTTACGAGCAGTACTTC.

The V gene is TRBV5-6, the J gene TRBJ2-7; D remains unclear. CDR3 length: 14 residues. Trimming took off 0 bases at V and 5 bases at J, with 12 bases between the two ends. The germline V gene has CDR1 SGHDT and CDR2 YYEEEE. The CDR3 spells CASSLVTEHNEQYF. In DNA form, the CDR3 reads TGTGCCAGCAGCTTGGTCACCGAGCATAACGAGCAGTACTTC.

This sequence joins TRBV6-1 and TRBJ2-7; 10 positions agree with TRBD2. Losses at the gene ends were 4 bases for V and 0 bases for J; bases not matched to a gene: 6. This CDR3 has 16 amino acids. Germline V gene data show CDR1 as MNHNS and CDR2 as SASEGT. The CDR3 protein is CASSAPLAGFSYEQYF. The CDR3 nucleotides read TGTGCCAGCAGTGCGCCACTAGCGGGGTTCTCCTACGAGCAGTACTTC.

The rearrangement links TRBV9 to TRBJ1-1, with D perhaps TRBD1 (5 bases). CDR1 is SGDLS and CDR2 is YYNGEE in the germline V gene. V was trimmed by 3 bases and J by 5 bases, leaving 8 bases between them. CDR3 length: 12 residues. The CDR3 DNA is TGTGCCAGCAGCGCGGGGGGGACTGAAGCTTTCTTT. Its translation: CASSAGGTEAFF.

The chain links TRBV6-1 to TRBJ1-2, with D tentatively TRBD1 (5 bases). Trimming took off 6 bases at V and 7 bases at J, with 21 bases between the two ends. The germline CDR1 and CDR2 sequences are MNHNS and SASEGT. CDR3 length: 15 amino acids. CDR3 sequence reads: CASSQWTSIRGGYTF. The CDR3 region has the DNA TGTGCCAGCAGCCAATGGACAAGCATAAGAGGTGGCTACACCTTC.

The chain combines TRBV3-1 with TRBJ2-1, with 8 positions matching TRBD2. From germline, CDR1 is LGHDT and CDR2 YNNKEL (reference sequence). Unmatched junction bases numbered 7, after V lost 5 bases and J lost 7 bases. CDR3 length: 14 amino acids. The CDR3: CASSYQREFNEQFF. CDR3 nucleotide sequence: TGTGCCAGCAGCTACCAGCGGGAGTTTAATGAGCAGTTCTTC.

J is TRBJ2-1 and V is TRBV20-1; D is uncertain. This CDR3 has 16 amino acids. Deletions cut 0 bases from V and 1 base from J, with 13 bases between. The germline gives CDR1 DFQATT, CDR2 SNEGSKA (reference sequence). The DNA of the CDR3 is TGCAGTGCTAGAGACCTCCTAGTTGGTTCCTACAATGAGCAGTTCTTC. As protein: CSARDLLVGSYNEQFF.

The rearrangement joins TRBV30 to TRBJ2-5; 10 nucleotides line up with TRBD2. The CDR3 runs 11 residues. V gave up 5 bases and J gave up 11 bases; unmatched junction bases: 5. Germline values: CDR1 GTSNPN, CDR2 SVGIG (reference sequence). This CDR3 reads CAWAVAGGQYF. The CDR3 region has the DNA TGTGCCTGGGCCGTAGCGGGGGGACAGTACTTC.

This rearrangement joins TRBV30 to TRBJ2-7; 7 bases are shared with TRBD1. The J segment lost 6 bases and the V segment lost 7 bases, leaving 9 bases of the junction unmatched. The CDR3 spans 12 residues. The germline V gene encodes CDR1 GTSNPN and CDR2 SVGIG (reference sequence). CDR3 sequence (DNA): TGTGCCTTAGCAGGGGGTACAGGCGAGCAGTACTTC. It codes for CALAGGTGEQYF. The variable domain in full, completed from reference TRBV30 and TRBJ2-7, reads SQTIHQWPATLVQPVGSPLSLECTVEGTSNPNLYWYRQAAGRGLQLLFYSVGIGQISSEVPQNLSASRPQDRQFILSSKKLLLSDSGFYLCALAGGTGEQYFGPGTRLTVT.

The chain carries TRBV12-3 or TRBV12-4 and TRBJ1-2; a weak D match, TRBD1 (6 bases). The CDR3 is made up of 14 amino acids. The V end lost 7 bases, the J end lost 2 bases, and 14 bases lay between the germline ends. CDR3 sequence reads: CASNNLGGNYGYTF. The CDR3, as DNA: TGTGCCAGCAATAATCTAGGGGGAAACTATGGCTACACCTTC.

This chain uses TRBV30 with TRBJ2-7, with D possibly matching TRBD1 (6 bases). Trimming removed 3 bases from V and 2 bases from J, with 11 bases in between. CDR1 and CDR2 from the germline V gene are GTSNPN and SVGIG (reference sequence). CDR3 size: 13 residues. In DNA, the CDR3 is TGTGCCTGGAGCCCGGGACACCCCTACGAGCAGTACTTC. It yields the protein CAWSPGHPYEQYF.

This clonotype showed up just once. The chain has TRBV30 and TRBJ1-1, with D unresolved. The germline V gene encodes CDR1 GTSNPN and CDR2 SVGIG (reference sequence). Trimming took 1 base from V and 6 from J, leaving 12 bases between them. The CDR3 spans 13 residues. DNA of the CDR3: TGTGCCTGGAGTGAGGAGGACGGCGCTGAAGCTTTCTTT. Translated, it gives CAWSEEDGAEAFF.

V and J are TRBV18 and TRBJ2-3, with unresolved D. Germline assignment: CDR1 KGHSH and CDR2 LQKENI. The CDR3 runs to 14 residues. V dropped 0 bases and J dropped 0 bases, with 4 bases sitting between them. Here the CDR3 reads CASSPPGSTDTQYF. DNA of the CDR3: TGTGCCAGCTCACCACCGGGTAGCACAGATACGCAGTATTTT.

The V and J genes are TRBV5-6 and TRBJ2-1, with 11 bases aligning to TRBD2. Trimming cost V 6 bases and J 7 bases; bases outside gene matches: 6. CDR1 SGHDT and CDR2 YYEEEE come from the germline V gene. This CDR3 comprises 14 residues. The CDR3 nucleotides are TGTGCCAGCACCCAGACTAGCGGGGTGAATGAGCAGTTCTTC. Protein product: CASTQTSGVNEQFF.

The CDR3 sequence: CASSTPNRRTRQEPHEQYF. CDR3 nucleotide sequence: TGTGCCAGCAGTACACCCAACCGAAGAACTAGACAGGAGCCCCACGAGCAGTACTTC. This rearrangement joins TRBV12-3 or TRBV12-4 to TRBJ2-7; D perhaps matches TRBD1 (6 bases). Trimming pared 5 bases from V and 5 bases from J, leaving 31 bases between. CDR3 length equals 19 residues.

The V and J genes are TRBV6-5 and TRBJ2-7; 9 nucleotides line up with TRBD1. Per the germline V gene, CDR1 is MNHEY and CDR2 is SVGAGI. The CDR3 has 16 amino acids. Unmatched junction bases numbered 6, after V lost 0 bases and J lost 3 bases. CDR3 in amino acids: CASSYSLPGQGYEQYF. CDR3 in DNA: TGTGCCAGCAGTTACTCTCTGCCGGGACAGGGCTACGAGCAGTACTTC.

This chain uses TRBV5-1 with TRBJ1-2; no clear D. Per germline, CDR1 SGHRS and CDR2 YFSETQ. The germline V and J ends were trimmed by 3 bases and 1 base, with 7 bases remaining between them. CDR3 size: 13 residues. DNA for the CDR3: TGCGCCAGCAGCTCCACGCGTAACTATGGCTACACCTTC. Protein: CASSSTRNYGYTF.

This chain connects TRBV7-9 to TRBJ1-4; D call uncertain. V was trimmed by 3 bases and J by 2 bases, leaving 10 bases between them. Germline assignment: CDR1 SEHNR and CDR2 FQNEAQ (reference sequence). The CDR3 runs to 15 residues. CDR3 region: CASSLGERTNEKLFF. The CDR3 DNA reads as TGTGCCAGCAGCTTGGGTGAAAGGACTAATGAAAAACTGTTTTTT.

This chain joins TRBV5-1 and TRBJ1-5; 7 positions match TRBD1. CDR1 is SGHRS and CDR2 is YFSETQ in the germline V gene. Germline trimming cut 0 bases from V and 5 bases from J; bases unmatched to any gene: 5. CDR3 length equals 15 residues. CDR3 bases: TGCGCCAGCAGCTTGGCCGGGACAGATGATCAGCCCCAGCATTTT. Amino acids: CASSLAGTDDQPQHF.